A selection of T cell receptor beta chains follows, all from one sample in a study of PD-L1 blockade in urothelial cancer. Here immunoSEQ multiplex PCR was the method, and the copy in TCRdb shows in-frame clones only, minus some. The sample includes fewer than 45,000 clones, roughly 82% of them seen just once. This material consisted of PBMCs, taken around atezolizumab (anti-PD-L1) treatment. The receptors come from a man between 60 and 75 years old with urothelial cancer. Each CDR3 is given with its conserved first and last residue. Each record gives: V gene, J gene, clone size, D gene, CDR3 protein, CDR3 DNA. A D gene is named only where the DNA matches it firmly. Clone sizes are given selectively: once, few, many, or a class where the clone is expanded.

TRBV5-1	TRBJ1-2	.	.	CASTSTSEVGQVGYGYTF	TGCGCCAGCACCTCGACATCTGAAGTGGGGCAGGTGGGCTATGGCTACACCTTC
TRBV28	TRBJ2-4	.	TRBD1	CASSLSGQGINIQYF	TGTGCCAGCAGTTTGTCGGGACAGGGGATCAACATTCAGTACTTC
TRBV15	TRBJ1-5	.	.	CATSRGLDQPQHF	TGTGCCACCAGCAGAGGGTTAGATCAGCCCCAGCATTTT
TRBV2	TRBJ1-2	.	TRBD1	CASSEEGGSNYGYTF	TGTGCCAGCAGTGAGGAAGGGGGCAGCAACTATGGCTACACCTTC
TRBV30	TRBJ1-3	.	TRBD1	CAWKNGQGGDTIYF	TGTGCCTGGAAAAACGGACAGGGAGGGGACACCATATATTTT
TRBV4-1	TRBJ2-1	.	.	CASSPNDRAYNEQFF	TGCGCCAGCAGCCCAAACGACAGAGCCTACAATGAGCAGTTCTTC
TRBV27	TRBJ2-1	.	.	CASSYIRVEGEQFF	TGTGCCAGCAGTTACATTAGGGTAGAGGGTGAGCAGTTCTTC
TRBV5-1	TRBJ1-1	.	.	CASSLISMNTEAFF	TGCGCCAGCAGCTTGATTTCTATGAACACTGAAGCTTTCTTT
TRBV5-4	TRBJ1-1	.	.	CASSLLVAENTEAFF	TGTGCCAGCAGCTTGCTTGTCGCGGAGAACACTGAAGCTTTCTTT
TRBV19	TRBJ2-6	medium-sized	.	CASTSAAQLSGANVLTF	TGTGCCAGTACGAGTGCGGCCCAGCTCTCTGGGGCCAACGTCCTGACTTTC
TRBV6-1	TRBJ1-4	.	.	CASSQGWANEKLFF	TGTGCCAGCAGCCAGGGATGGGCTAATGAAAAACTGTTTTTT
TRBV5-4	TRBJ1-5	.	TRBD1	CASSLRQGGQPQHF	TGTGCCAGCAGCTTGAGGCAGGGGGGTCAGCCCCAGCATTTT
TRBV28	TRBJ2-7	.	.	CASSLATASQYF	TGTGCCAGCAGTTTGGCGACAGCATCCCAGTACTTC
TRBV5-4	TRBJ2-3	.	TRBD2	CASSLGSGGRTDTQYF	TGTGCCAGCAGCCTTGGTAGCGGGGGCCGGACAGATACGCAGTATTTT
TRBV6-6	TRBJ2-1	.	.	CASSYSTENNEQFF	TGTGCCAGCAGTTACTCGACAGAGAACAATGAGCAGTTCTTC
TRBV2	TRBJ1-4	.	.	CASTTGDVNEKLFF	TGTGCCAGCACAACGGGGGACGTTAATGAAAAACTGTTTTTT
TRBV5-8	TRBJ1-4	.	.	CASSLQGGPVWEKLFF	TGTGCCAGCAGCTTGCAAGGAGGGCCGGTCTGGGAAAAACTGTTTTTT